The rows below give T cell receptor beta chains drawn from one sample of a study of blood T cells in healthy people across ages. Each CDR3 protein is one row after TCRdb ran MiXCR on the 5' RACE reads. The sample gives approximately 780,000 distinct CDR3 sequences, roughly 26% of which show up once; over 2.5% is in the top ten. The same data also went into a second study, on T cells of mothers and their children.

The sequenced material came from blood. These receptors were collected from a boy younger than 18 in good health. The CDR3 runs from the conserved cysteine through the conserved F or W. Each record gives: CDR3 length, D gene, J gene, V gene, clone size, CDR3 protein, CDR3 DNA. The D gene is left open where the match is weak. Part of the rows lack a size; the others show once, few, many or a class for expanded clones.

cdr3_length: 13
d_call: NA
j_call: TRBJ1-5
v_call: TRBV29-1
clone_size: few
cdr3_aa: CSVGWQGSQPQHF
cdr3_nt: TGCAGCGTTGGGTGGCAGGGGAGTCAGCCCCAGCATTTT

cdr3_length: 13
d_call: NA
j_call: TRBJ2-5
v_call: TRBV6-1
clone_size: NA
cdr3_aa: CASKRGAKETQYF
cdr3_nt: TGTGCCAGCAAGAGGGGAGCAAAAGAGACCCAGTACTTC

cdr3_length: 11
d_call: NA
j_call: TRBJ2-5
v_call: TRBV12-3/TRBV12-4
clone_size: few
cdr3_aa: CASSSPGPKYF
cdr3_nt: TGTGCCAGCAGTTCACCGGGACCAAAGTACTTC

cdr3_length: 13
d_call: NA
j_call: TRBJ1-5
v_call: TRBV7-9
clone_size: few
cdr3_aa: CASSLGREQPQHF
cdr3_nt: TGTGCCAGCAGCTTAGGGCGAGAGCAGCCCCAGCATTTT

cdr3_length: 15
d_call: TRBD1
j_call: TRBJ1-2
v_call: TRBV12-3/TRBV12-4
clone_size: NA
cdr3_aa: CASSLGTGGFYGYTF
cdr3_nt: TGTGCCAGCAGTTTGGGAACAGGGGGGTTCTATGGCTACACCTTC

cdr3_length: 17
d_call: NA
j_call: TRBJ2-7
v_call: TRBV4-2
clone_size: NA
cdr3_aa: CASSQDRNGGLPYEQYF
cdr3_nt: TGTGCCAGCAGCCAAGATAGGAACGGGGGCTTGCCCTACGAGCAGTACTTC

cdr3_length: 13
d_call: NA
j_call: TRBJ1-1
v_call: TRBV6-6
clone_size: NA
cdr3_aa: CASMPPANTEAFF
cdr3_nt: TGTGCCAGCATGCCTCCGGCGAACACTGAAGCTTTCTTT

cdr3_length: 15
d_call: NA
j_call: TRBJ2-5
v_call: TRBV3-1
clone_size: NA
cdr3_aa: CASSPSTAHQETQYF
cdr3_nt: TGTGCCAGCAGCCCGTCGACAGCGCACCAAGAGACCCAGTACTTC

cdr3_length: 15
d_call: NA
j_call: TRBJ2-7
v_call: TRBV4-1
clone_size: few
cdr3_aa: CASSQDQPGSYEQYF
cdr3_nt: TGCGCCAGCAGCCAAGATCAGCCAGGTTCCTACGAGCAGTACTTC

cdr3_length: 16
d_call: TRBD1
j_call: TRBJ2-7
v_call: TRBV6-6
clone_size: NA
cdr3_aa: CASSRPRTGGSYEQYF
cdr3_nt: TGTGCCAGCAGCCGCCCTCGGACAGGGGGCTCCTACGAGCAGTACTTC

cdr3_length: 18
d_call: TRBD1
j_call: TRBJ1-5
v_call: TRBV2
clone_size: few
cdr3_aa: CASSEALGTAYSNQPQHF
cdr3_nt: TGTGCCAGCAGTGAAGCGCTCGGGACAGCGTATAGCAATCAGCCCCAGCATTTT

cdr3_length: 12
d_call: NA
j_call: TRBJ2-5
v_call: TRBV12-3/TRBV12-4
clone_size: NA
cdr3_aa: CASSNLEETQYF
cdr3_nt: TGTGCCAGCAGCAACTTAGAAGAGACCCAGTACTTC

cdr3_length: 14
d_call: NA
j_call: TRBJ1-4
v_call: TRBV15
clone_size: few
cdr3_aa: CATSRGDGNEKLFF
cdr3_nt: TGTGCCACCAGCAGAGGGGACGGGAATGAAAAACTGTTTTTT

cdr3_length: 15
d_call: NA
j_call: TRBJ2-7
v_call: TRBV12-3/TRBV12-4
clone_size: NA
cdr3_aa: CASSLRGAGSYEQYF
cdr3_nt: TGTGCCAGCAGTTTACGGGGGGCTGGGTCCTACGAGCAGTACTTC

cdr3_length: 14
d_call: NA
j_call: TRBJ2-1
v_call: TRBV6-6
clone_size: few
cdr3_aa: CASSYSEGGDEQFF
cdr3_nt: TGTGCCAGCAGTTACTCGGAGGGGGGGGATGAGCAGTTCTTC

cdr3_length: 15
d_call: NA
j_call: TRBJ1-6
v_call: TRBV3-1
clone_size: NA
cdr3_aa: CASSQGTADNSPLHF
cdr3_nt: TGTGCCAGCAGCCAAGGGACAGCCGATAATTCACCCCTCCACTTT

cdr3_length: 16
d_call: NA
j_call: TRBJ2-3
v_call: TRBV12-3/TRBV12-4
clone_size: NA
cdr3_aa: CASSWGGSGSTDTQYF
cdr3_nt: TGTGCCAGCAGTTGGGGGGGCTCGGGTAGCACAGATACGCAGTATTTT

cdr3_length: 16
d_call: NA
j_call: TRBJ1-3
v_call: TRBV5-1
clone_size: few
cdr3_aa: CASSTQGSSSGNTIYF
cdr3_nt: TGCGCCAGCAGCACTCAGGGTTCGAGCTCTGGAAACACCATATATTTT

cdr3_length: 15
d_call: NA
j_call: TRBJ1-4
v_call: TRBV6-5
clone_size: NA
cdr3_aa: CASSYLGGSHEKLFF
cdr3_nt: TGTGCCAGCAGTTACCTTGGGGGCAGTCATGAAAAACTGTTTTTT

cdr3_length: 17
d_call: NA
j_call: TRBJ2-4
v_call: TRBV10-2
clone_size: many
cdr3_aa: CASSESGLVYGKNIQYF
cdr3_nt: TGCGCCAGCAGTGAGTCCGGCCTAGTTTATGGCAAAAACATTCAGTACTTC

cdr3_length: 14
d_call: TRBD1
j_call: TRBJ2-7
v_call: TRBV2
clone_size: NA
cdr3_aa: CASSAQGAPGEQYF
cdr3_nt: TGTGCCAGCAGCGCGCAGGGGGCACCAGGCGAGCAGTACTTC

cdr3_length: 13
d_call: NA
j_call: TRBJ1-4
v_call: TRBV12-3/TRBV12-4
clone_size: few
cdr3_aa: CASSLATGEKLFF
cdr3_nt: TGTGCCAGCAGTTTAGCTACAGGCGAAAAACTGTTTTTT